The rows below give T cell receptor beta chains drawn from one sample of a study of blood T cells in healthy people across ages. A single record per CDR3 protein comes from TCRdb applying MiXCR to the 5' RACE reads. The repertoire holds approximately 2,000,000 distinct CDR3 sequences, roughly two fifths seen once, with approximately 22% in the top ten. The sequenced sample was blood. These receptors were collected from a human donor in good health. The CDR3 runs from the conserved cysteine through the conserved F or W. D genes are given only for firm matches. Rows give clone size only sometimes, using once, few, many, or a class for an expanded clone.

d_call clone_size j_call v_call cdr3_aa cdr3_nt
- - TRBJ1-2 TRBV28 CASSPPIDSSRYGYTF TGTGCCAGCAGTCCACCAATCGACAGCAGCCGGTATGGCTACACCTTC
TRBD2 few TRBJ2-5 TRBV6-2/TRBV6-3 CASTNSREPRREQYF TGTGCCAGCACTAACTCTAGGGAGCCTCGGCGGGAGCAGTACTTC
- few TRBJ1-5 TRBV30 CAWSVQRAGEGQPQHF TGTGCCTGGAGTGTACAGCGGGCAGGGGAAGGTCAGCCCCAGCATTTT
- - TRBJ2-1 TRBV18 CASSPPWERGNLSYNGQFF TGTGCCAGCTCACCACCCTGGGAACGCGGTAATTTATCCTACAATGGGCAGTTCTTC
TRBD2 few TRBJ2-6 TRBV12-3/TRBV12-4 CASFGGRAGANVLTF TGTGCCAGCTTTGGGGGGAGGGCCGGGGCCAACGTCCTGACTTTC
- - TRBJ2-7 TRBV7-2 CASSPGSGGAYEQYF TGTGCCAGCAGCCCCGGTTCGGGGGGCGCCTACGAGCAGTACTTC
- - TRBJ2-4 TRBV7-9 CASSTPRLAKNIQYF TGTGCCAGCAGCACCCCCCGTTTAGCCAAAAACATTCAGTACTTC
- - TRBJ1-1 TRBV5-1 CASSVVAHGNTEAFF TGCGCCAGCAGCGTTGTAGCCCACGGTAACACTGAAGCTTTCTTT
TRBD1 few TRBJ2-5 TRBV29-1 CSVVGQGAWEYQETQYF TGCAGCGTTGTGGGTCAGGGGGCATGGGAGTACCAAGAGACCCAGTACTTC
- many TRBJ2-7 TRBV7-3 CASSSAGGYEQYF TGTGCCAGCAGTTCCGCGGGCGGTTACGAGCAGTACTTC
- few TRBJ1-4 TRBV7-9 CASSYTGEKLFF TGTGCCAGCAGCTACACCGGCGAAAAACTGTTTTTT
- few TRBJ1-1 TRBV12-5 CASGPDLKNTEAFF TGTGCTAGTGGTCCGGACCTTAAGAACACTGAAGCTTTCTTT
TRBD2 - TRBJ2-1 TRBV12-3/TRBV12-4 CASGGLAGGLPNEQFF TGTGCCAGCGGCGGACTAGCGGGGGGGCTTCCCAATGAGCAGTTCTTC
- - TRBJ1-1 TRBV18 CASSPSLQGSSGNTEAFF TGTGCCAGCTCACCATCGCTACAGGGAAGTTCAGGGAACACTGAAGCTTTCTTT
- - TRBJ1-5 TRBV20-1 CSARVGEQPQHF TGCAGTGCTAGAGTTGGGGAGCAGCCCCAGCATTTT
- few TRBJ2-1 TRBV3-1 CASRWGGLPYNEQFF TGTGCCAGCAGATGGGGGGGGCTTCCCTACAATGAGCAGTTCTTC
TRBD1 - TRBJ2-2 TRBV20-1 CSARRGQANTGELFF TGCAGTGCTAGGAGGGGACAGGCAAACACCGGGGAGCTGTTTTTT
TRBD1 - TRBJ2-6 TRBV3-1 CASSQVWQGARGANVLTF TGTGCCAGCAGCCAAGTTTGGCAGGGGGCGCGTGGGGCCAACGTCCTGACTTTC
- few TRBJ2-5 TRBV10-3 CAISPDNRETQYF TGTGCCATCAGTCCTGACAATCGAGAGACCCAGTACTTC
- - TRBJ1-2 TRBV10-3 CAIAREPSYGYTF TGTGCCATTGCCCGGGAACCCAGCTATGGCTACACCTTC
TRBD1 - TRBJ1-2 TRBV4-3 CDSSPTPPGQGVDYGYTF TGCGACAGCAGCCCAACCCCCCCGGGACAGGGTGTTGACTATGGCTACACCTTC
- few TRBJ1-2 TRBV24-1 CATSGTDHYGYTF TGTGCCACCAGTGGAACAGATCACTATGGCTACACCTTC
- few TRBJ2-3 TRBV7-9 CASSLEAIDTQYF TGTGCCAGCAGCTTAGAAGCGATCGATACGCAGTATTTT
- - TRBJ2-1 TRBV10-3 CAISEPGTDNEQFF TGTGCCATCAGTGAGCCCGGGACGGACAATGAGCAGTTCTTC
TRBD2 many TRBJ2-5 TRBV7-2 CASSVPLAGVETQYF TGTGCCAGCAGCGTCCCTCTAGCGGGGGTGGAGACCCAGTACTTC
TRBD2 few TRBJ2-1 TRBV4-1 CASSHIAGGTKNEQFF TGCGCCAGCAGCCATATAGCGGGGGGGACCAAGAATGAGCAGTTCTTC
- few TRBJ2-7 TRBV4-2 CASSHAGSSYEQYF TGTGCCAGCAGCCACGCGGGCTCCTCCTACGAGCAGTACTTC
- many TRBJ1-6 TRBV5-5 CASSSTGTGSPLHF TGTGCCAGCAGCTCGACAGGAACGGGATCACCCCTCCACTTT
TRBD1 - TRBJ1-2 TRBV27 CASSPGTAVGYTF TGTGCCAGCAGTCCCGGGACAGCAGTGGGCTACACCTTC
TRBD1 - TRBJ2-7 TRBV6-5 CASSYWSGVGQGIYEQYF TGTGCCAGCAGTTACTGGTCAGGTGTGGGACAGGGAATCTACGAGCAGTACTTC
- few TRBJ1-6 TRBV20-1 CSARASWDSPLHF TGCAGTGCGCGCGCCAGTTGGGATTCACCCCTCCACTTT
TRBD1 - TRBJ1-2 TRBV12-3/TRBV12-4 CASSMAGGYGYTF TGTGCCAGCAGCATGGCAGGGGGCTATGGCTACACCTTC
- few TRBJ2-1 TRBV4-3 CASSQGRRGSNEQFF TGCGCCAGCAGCCAAGGTAGAAGGGGATCCAATGAGCAGTTCTTC
TRBD1 - TRBJ2-6 TRBV23-1 CASSHLRTGRGANVLTF TGCGCCAGTAGTCACCTCAGGACAGGGAGAGGGGCCAACGTCCTGACTTTC
- - TRBJ2-7 TRBV6-5 CASSLMSSYEQYF TGTGCCAGCAGTTTAATGAGCTCCTACGAGCAGTACTTC
- few TRBJ1-2 TRBV27 CASRQGFNGYTF TGTGCCAGCAGACAGGGTTTTAACGGCTACACCTTC
- - TRBJ1-6 TRBV18 CASSRAELRNSPLHF TGTGCCAGCTCACGGGCGGAACTTAGGAATTCACCCCTCCACTTT
- few TRBJ2-6 TRBV7-9 CASHPGAIGANVLTF TGTGCCAGCCATCCAGGGGCGATTGGGGCCAACGTCCTGACTTTC
TRBD1 few TRBJ1-4 TRBV4-1 CASSHGDRDSTNEKLFF TGCGCCAGCAGCCACGGGGACAGGGATTCAACTAATGAAAAACTGTTTTTT
- - TRBJ2-6 TRBV4-1 CASSQEGSTSGANVLTF TGCGCCAGCAGCCAAGAGGGGAGCACCTCTGGGGCCAACGTCCTGACTTTC
- - TRBJ2-7 TRBV12-3/TRBV12-4 CASSLTGTDEQYF TGTGCCAGCAGTTTAACGGGCACGGACGAGCAGTACTTC
TRBD1 once TRBJ1-1 TRBV5-6 CAGSLDRMEAFF TGTGCCGGCAGCCTGGACAGGATGGAAGCTTTCTTT
- few TRBJ2-5 TRBV20-1 CSARDVRVQETQYF TGCAGTGCTAGAGATGTAAGGGTCCAAGAGACCCAGTACTTC
- - TRBJ2-5 TRBV12-3/TRBV12-4 CASSQGGETRYF TGTGCCAGCAGTCAGGGTGGGGAGACCCGGTACTTC
TRBD1 - TRBJ1-1 TRBV12-5 CASGPDRDPMNTEAFF TGTGCTAGTGGCCCGGACAGGGACCCTATGAACACTGAAGCTTTCTTT
TRBD2 - TRBJ2-7 TRBV4-2 CASSQDPWGLAGGLAYEQYF TGTGCCAGCAGCCAAGACCCTTGGGGACTAGCGGGGGGGCTTGCCTACGAGCAGTACTTC
TRBD1 few TRBJ1-5 TRBV7-9 CASSHGTGVGQPQHF TGTGCCAGCAGCCACGGGACAGGGGTAGGCCAGCCCCAGCATTTT
TRBD2 - TRBJ2-5 TRBV5-1 CASSPELASQETQYF TGCGCCAGCAGCCCGGAACTAGCGTCTCAAGAGACCCAGTACTTC
- - TRBJ2-7 TRBV20-1 CSARYFGSGPNMEQYF TGCAGTGCTAGATACTTCGGGTCAGGACCCAATATGGAGCAGTACTTC
- many TRBJ2-4 TRBV20-1 CSAQPRNLAKNIQYF TGCAGTGCCCAACCGCGAAACCTAGCCAAAAACATTCAGTACTTC
- - TRBJ1-3 TRBV12-3/TRBV12-4 CASTRTAYSGNTIYF TGTGCCAGCACCCGCACAGCGTACTCTGGAAACACCATATATTTT
- - TRBJ1-2 TRBV6-4 CASSEMRGYTF TGTGCCAGCAGTGAGATGCGGGGCTACACCTTC